Listed here is a single T cell receptor (beta chain). The data originate from a study of PD-L1 blockade in urothelial cancer. Study as a whole: Patients went on atezolizumab in about 2014, receiving 1,200 mg intravenously every 3 weeks.

Sequencing was performed with immunoSEQ multiplex PCR; in TCRdb, only in-frame clones are kept and a portion is missing. The repertoire consists of 120,000 or so clones, with around 86% occurring once and the leading ten covering roughly 2.3%. Time point reported: peripheral blood 6 weeks after treatment start. Patient disease was locally advanced or metastatic urothelial carcinoma. Sample contribution per patient ranged from 1 to 8, covering pretreatment and on-treatment. This CDR3 region has 14 residues. Germline CDR1 and CDR2: SEHNR and FQNEAQ (reference sequence). V was clipped by 4 bases and J by 3 bases; unmatched bases: 4.

This specimen consisted of PBMCs, obtained around atezolizumab (anti-PD-L1) treatment. The J gene is TRBJ1-1, the V gene TRBV7-9; 8 bases match TRBD1. The clonotype comes from a man aged 45-65 years with urothelial cancer. CDR3 in DNA: TGTGCCAGCAGCTCCAGGGGGCGCGACACTGAAGCTTTCTTT. Amino acid sequence: CASSSRGRDTEAFF.